The 27 T cell receptor beta chains below all came from one sample that was sequenced in a study of cytomegalovirus exposure and HLA in healthy donors. The PCR used 60 Vbeta and 13 Jbeta primers. TCRdb's table, derived via immunoSEQ multiplex PCR, lists solely in-frame clones and lacks some. The sample lists about 160,000 clones; 70% to 80% were seen once. The sample comprised PBMCs. The receptors originated from a man aged 25 to 45 in good health and CMV-seropositive.

Notes on this clone: The same CDR3 is also encoded by other DNA sequences in this sample. The V gene is TRBV7-6, the J gene TRBJ1-1; the match to TRBD1 covers 7 bases. Germline V gives CDR1 SGHVS, CDR2 FNYEAQ. The CDR3 spans 14 residues. J gave up 1 base and V 5 bases, and 4 bases lay outside the gene matches. The CDR3 bases are TGTGCCAGCAGCACGGGACAGCCGAACACTGAAGCTTTCTTT. Encoded protein: CASSTGQPNTEAFF.

The rearrangement uses TRBV11-3 and TRBJ2-2, with 9 bases aligning to TRBD1. Germline loops: CDR1 SGHNT, CDR2 YENEEA. Unmatched junction bases numbered 2, after V lost 5 bases and J lost 1 base. The CDR3 has 15 residues. The CDR3, as DNA: TGTGCCAGCAGCCCGGACAGGGGGAACACCGGGGAGCTGTTTTTT. Protein: CASSPDRGNTGELFF.

The rearrangement links TRBV9 to TRBJ2-3; D unclear. V gave up 1 base and J gave up 0 bases, with 12 bases separating them. The CDR3 length is 16 residues. Germline lookup yields CDR1 SGDLS and CDR2 YYNGEE. Here the CDR3 reads CASSVRAISSTDTQYF. The DNA for the CDR3 is TGTGCCAGCAGCGTAAGAGCGATCAGTAGCACAGATACGCAGTATTTT.

This rearrangement joins TRBV2 to TRBJ2-7; TRBD1 might be the D (5 bases). CDR3 length: 13 amino acids. V shed 3 bases and J shed 4 bases, with 10 bases lying between them. Germline lookup yields CDR1 SNHLY and CDR2 FYNNEI. The CDR3 protein is CASSDLQGYEQYF. CDR3 DNA sequence: TGTGCCAGCAGTGATCTTCAGGGTTACGAGCAGTACTTC.

The chain employs TRBV5-1 and TRBJ2-3; 11 nucleotides line up with TRBD2. With V trimmed by 5 bases and J by 3 bases, 11 bases remained unmatched. CDR3 size: 17 residues. CDR1 and CDR2 (germline): SGHRS, YFSETQ. The CDR3: CASRFSGGAYITDTQYF. The CDR3 region has the DNA TGCGCCAGCAGATTTAGCGGGGGGGCCTATATTACAGATACGCAGTATTTT.

The chain joins TRBV6-5 to TRBJ2-3, with 8 bases matching TRBD2. This CDR3 region has 12 residues. After removal of 7 bases from V and 6 bases from J, the junction contained 3 bases not matched to a gene. The germline V gene encodes CDR1 MNHEY and CDR2 SVGAGI. In DNA, the CDR3 is TGTGCCAGCACCCCGGGGGGGGATACGCAGTATTTT. Its protein is CASTPGGDTQYF.

This clone showed up just a few times. V is TRBV4-1 and J is TRBJ2-7; D gene ambiguous. The CDR3 is made up of 12 amino acids. Germline V gives CDR1 MGHRA, CDR2 YSYEKL. V was clipped by 0 bases and J by 7 bases, with 7 bases between them. As DNA, the CDR3 is TGCGCCAGCAGCCAAGATCTCGTGGAGCAGTACTTC. It translates to CASSQDLVEQYF.

The chain combines TRBV5-4 with TRBJ2-3, with TRBD2 identical over 7 bases. Germline loops: CDR1 SGHNT, CDR2 YYREEE (reference sequence). The ends lost 6 bases at V and 0 bases at J; junction bases unmatched: 10. The CDR3 totals 16 residues. The CDR3 loop reads CASMAAGVASTDTQYF. As DNA, the CDR3 is TGTGCCAGCATGGCGGCGGGGGTCGCTAGCACAGATACGCAGTATTTT.

The V gene is TRBV25-1, the J gene TRBJ1-4; TRBD1 aligns across 8 bases. J lost 6 bases, V lost 6 bases, and 15 bases had no gene match. The CDR3 has 17 residues. The germline V gene encodes CDR1 MGHDK and CDR2 SYGVNS. For the CDR3, the DNA is TGTGCCAGCAGCGAACCACCTTCGCAGGGGGCTGATGAAAAACTGTTTTTT. The encoded protein is CASSEPPSQGADEKLFF.

The genes are TRBV9 and TRBJ2-5; D call uncertain. Germline CDR1 is SGDLS and CDR2 is YYNGEE. With 3 bases removed from V and 5 bases from J, the gap between germline ends came to 11 bases. The CDR3 is made up of 13 amino acids. The CDR3 sequence: CASSAVPPETQYF. In nucleotides, the CDR3 is TGTGCCAGCAGCGCGGTCCCCCCGGAGACCCAGTACTTC.

The chain combines TRBV6-1 with TRBJ2-7; 9 bases align to TRBD2. Germline V CDR1 and CDR2: MNHNS, SASEGT. The CDR3 length is 17 residues. V lost 2 bases, J lost 3 bases, and 11 bases stayed unmatched. DNA for the CDR3: TGTGCCAGCAGTGAATTCCCCGGAGCGGGGGGAGTCTACGAGCAGTACTTC. Its protein product is CASSEFPGAGGVYEQYF.

This chain joins TRBV23-1 and TRBJ1-5, with D possibly matching TRBD1 (5 bases). TRBV23-1 is treated as an ORF (open reading frame) with a function not yet certain. V lost 7 bases and J lost 3, with 25 bases in between. This CDR3 spans 18 amino acids. DNA of the CDR3: TGCGCCAGCACCCCCAAGCCGGAGGGGCGGATCGTCAATCAGCCCCAGCATTTT. Translating gives CASTPKPEGRIVNQPQHF.

CDR3 sequence reads: CASSQVIRGPRSPLHF. The DNA for the CDR3 is TGTGCCAGCAGCCAAGTAATCAGGGGTCCTCGATCACCCCTCCACTTT. The chain couples TRBV14 to TRBJ1-6; maybe TRBD1 (6 bases). Trimming left V 1 base short and J 10 bases short, with 17 bases between. CDR3 size: 16 residues. Germline-derived CDR1 and CDR2 are SGHDN and FVKESK.

The chain uses TRBV4-1 and TRBJ1-6; D gene ambiguous. The germline V gene encodes CDR1 MGHRA and CDR2 YSYEKL. The CDR3 consists of 16 residues. V was shortened by 0 bases and J by 9 bases, with 15 bases between the two germline ends. Here the CDR3 DNA reads TGCGCCAGCAGCCAAGATCCCCGGGGAGGTAGTTCACCCCTCCACTTT. As protein: CASSQDPRGGSSPLHF.

The V call is TRBV27, the J call TRBJ1-5; perhaps TRBD1 as D (5 bases). Germline-derived CDR1 and CDR2 are MNHEY and SMNVEV (reference sequence). V gave up 2 bases and J gave up 0 bases, with 8 bases separating them. The CDR3 has 15 residues. As DNA, the CDR3 is TGTGCCAGCAGTTTAGACGGACATAGCAATCAGCCCCAGCATTTT. Translated: CASSLDGHSNQPQHF.

This clone has just one count. The J gene is TRBJ2-2, the V gene TRBV27; TRBD2 matches 9 bases. This CDR3 is built from 16 residues. The germline V gene has CDR1 MNHEY and CDR2 SMNVEV (reference sequence). J lost 7 bases, V lost 6 bases, and 12 bases had no gene match. CDR3 amino acids: CASSTEVAGAGGELFF. Written as DNA, the CDR3 is TGTGCCAGCAGCACCGAGGTAGCGGGGGCCGGCGGGGAGCTGTTTTTT.

The V and J genes are TRBV5-6 and TRBJ1-2, with D possibly TRBD1 on 5 matching bases. Germline V gene sequence: CDR1 SGHDT, CDR2 YYEEEE. V shed 0 bases and J shed 8 bases, with 14 bases lying between them. The CDR3 length is 14 residues. The CDR3 nucleotides read TGTGCCAGCAGCTTGGCAGGGACCGGAGGGGGCTACACCTTC. Its translation: CASSLAGTGGGYTF. The full variable domain, with the rest looked up from reference TRBV5-6 and TRBJ1-2, is DAGVTQSPTHLIKTRGQQVTLRCSPKSGHDTVSWYQQALGQGPQFIFQYYEEEERQRGNFPDRFSGHQFPNYSSELNVNALLLGDSALYLCASSLAGTGGGYTFGSGTRLTVV.

This chain uses TRBV7-3 with TRBJ2-5, with TRBD1 matching 8 bases. Per germline, CDR1 SGHTA and CDR2 FQGTGA. Trimming cost V 5 bases and J 4 bases; bases outside gene matches: 6. This CDR3 comprises 14 residues. The CDR3 nucleotides are TGTGCCAGCAGCCAGGGACAGGCGGGAGAGACCCAGTACTTC. Its translation: CASSQGQAGETQYF.

The CDR3 region is CASSLTGAYEQYF. CDR3 DNA: TGTGCCAGCAGCTTAACAGGGGCCTACGAGCAGTACTTC. This chain links TRBV13 with TRBJ2-7; 7 bases map to TRBD1. J lost 2 bases, V lost 2 bases, and 0 bases had no gene match. This CDR3 comprises 13 residues. Germline CDR1 and CDR2: PRHDT and FYEKMQ (reference sequence).

The chain has TRBV4-1 and TRBJ2-4; 10 bases map to TRBD1. The junction had 4 bases not matched to a gene; V was cut back by 1 base and J by 1 base. In germline, CDR1 is MGHRA, CDR2 YSYEKL. CDR3 length equals 17 residues. CDR3 nucleotide sequence: TGCGCCAGCAGCCAAGGAAGGGGACAGGGGGCCAAAAACATTCAGTACTTC. Translated: CASSQGRGQGAKNIQYF.

The chain joins TRBV30 to TRBJ1-1; D is unclear. There are 12 residues in the CDR3. V was clipped by 1 base and J by 8 bases, with 11 bases between them. Germline V CDR1 and CDR2: GTSNPN, SVGIG (reference sequence). This CDR3 is CAWSGGFREAFF. CDR3 sequence (DNA): TGTGCCTGGAGTGGAGGGTTCCGCGAAGCTTTCTTT.

V gene TRBV25-1 combines with J gene TRBJ2-3; 12 nucleotides line up with TRBD2. Looked up from germline, CDR1 is MGHDK and CDR2 is SYGVNS. V dropped 10 bases and J dropped 2; count of bases not matched to a gene: 7. The CDR3 is made up of 15 amino acids. The CDR3: CAIETSGGHTDTQYF. The CDR3 DNA reads TGTGCCATTGAGACTAGCGGGGGACACACAGATACGCAGTATTTT.

This clone has more than one count but fewer than ten. The CDR3 region is CATGQLNYGYTF. CDR3 nucleotides: TGTGCCACGGGACAGCTTAACTATGGCTACACCTTC. The chain is built from TRBV28 and TRBJ1-2; TRBD1 aligns across 7 bases. Looked up from germline, CDR1 is MDHEN and CDR2 is SYDVKM. The V gene end was trimmed by 10 bases and the J gene end by 1 base; junction bases not matched to a gene: 3. The CDR3 spans 12 residues.

This chain uses TRBV27 with TRBJ1-6; D is perhaps TRBD1 (5 bases). Per the germline V gene, CDR1 is MNHEY and CDR2 is SMNVEV (reference sequence). The CDR3 spans 15 residues. Trimming shortened V by 2 bases and J by 1 base, and 6 bases separated the two germline ends. This CDR3 reads CASSLTGSYNSPLHF. CDR3 bases: TGTGCCAGCAGTTTAACAGGTTCCTATAATTCACCCCTCCACTTT.

The chain uses TRBV4-1 and TRBJ2-2; the D gene is possibly TRBD2 (6 bases). Germline values: CDR1 MGHRA, CDR2 YSYEKL. V was shortened by 2 bases and J by 6 bases, with 10 bases between the two germline ends. CDR3 length equals 14 residues. CDR3 amino acids: CASSQRGGSGELFF. Written as DNA, the CDR3 is TGCGCCAGCAGCCAACGAGGAGGGTCCGGGGAGCTGTTTTTT.

V gene TRBV4-1 combines with J gene TRBJ2-7, with TRBD2 as a possible D gene (5 bases). In germline, CDR1 is MGHRA, CDR2 YSYEKL. This CDR3 is 14 amino acids long. Trimming cost V 1 base and J 5 bases, with 12 bases left between them. In nucleotides, the CDR3 is TGCGCCAGCAGCCAAGTCAGCCCCGGGGACGAGCAGTACTTC. Its translation is CASSQVSPGDEQYF.

The chain recombines TRBV28 with TRBJ2-5; maybe TRBD2 (5 bases). The V and J ends lost 2 bases and 4 bases respectively, with 14 bases between them. CDR3 size: 15 residues. CDR1 and CDR2 from the germline V gene are MDHEN and SYDVKM. The CDR3 is CASSLVSGAGETQYF. CDR3 nucleotide sequence: TGTGCCAGCAGTTTAGTGTCGGGCGCGGGAGAGACCCAGTACTTC.